This entry lists 11 T cell receptor beta chains sequenced from one sample in a study of CD8+CD57+ T cells in acquired aplastic anemia. Both TCR beta VDJ combination and CDR3 sequence profiling were carried out. Genomic DNA was the template for this profiling. Each CDR3 protein gets one entry after TCRdb re-called the reads with MiXCR. This sample has about 240,000 distinct CDR3 sequences; 45% to 50% occur once, and the top ten carry roughly 8%. Individuals selected for sequencing had exhibited CD8+CD57+ cell expansion on flow cytometry. What was sequenced was sorted CD4+, CD8+, or CD8+CD57+ T cells (not recorded which) from PBMCs. The receptor source for this set is a human donor with aplastic anemia.

DNA for the CDR3: TGTGCCAGCAGCGTAGTGCAAGCGGGGGGTTCCTACGAGCAGTACTTC. This codes for CASSVVQAGGSYEQYF. The V call is TRBV7-2, the J call TRBJ2-7; 9 nucleotides line up with TRBD2. V gave up 5 bases and J gave up 1 base; unmatched junction bases: 9. Germline V gene data show CDR1 as SGHTA and CDR2 as FQGNSA. This CDR3 has 16 residues.

The gene calls are TRBV27 and TRBJ2-1; D unresolved. Germline V lookup: CDR1 MNHEY, CDR2 SMNVEV (reference sequence). The CDR3 spans 13 residues. Trimming stripped 6 bases from V and 6 bases from J, with 12 bases between. CDR3 sequence (DNA): TGTGCCAGCAGCCCATCAGATAGCAATGAGCAGTTCTTC. Translation: CASSPSDSNEQFF.

This clonotype was seen repeatedly, ten times or more. The chain links TRBV5-6 to TRBJ1-1; D unclear. Germline CDR1 and CDR2: SGHDT and YYEEEE. V was cut by 3 bases and J by 4 bases, with 22 bases left in between. The CDR3 spans 17 residues. The CDR3 here is CASSSAPFWAVGTEAFF. DNA for the CDR3: TGTGCCAGCAGCTCGGCACCCTTTTGGGCCGTGGGCACTGAAGCTTTCTTT. The full variable domain, completed using reference TRBV5-6 and TRBJ1-1, is DAGVTQSPTHLIKTRGQQVTLRCSPKSGHDTVSWYQQALGQGPQFIFQYYEEEERQRGNFPDRFSGHQFPNYSSELNVNALLLGDSALYLCASSSAPFWAVGTEAFFGQGTRLTVV.

At least ten counts were recorded for this clonotype. The rearrangement joins TRBV7-9 to TRBJ2-3, with D perhaps matching TRBD2 (5 bases). V lost 4 bases and J 5 bases, leaving 25 bases between the germline ends. This CDR3 is built from 18 residues. The germline V gene encodes CDR1 SEHNR and CDR2 FQNEAQ (reference sequence). DNA of the CDR3: TGTGCCAGCAGCTCCCGAAAACACCCAGGAGGTTTAGGAGATACGCAGTATTTT. Protein sequence: CASSSRKHPGGLGDTQYF.

The CDR3 reads CASSFWDSGYLPLHF. The CDR3 nucleotides read TGTGCCAGCAGCTTTTGGGACAGTGGTTATTTACCCCTCCACTTT. The chain employs TRBV7-3 and TRBJ1-6, with 7 bases identical to TRBD1. Trimming took 3 bases from V and 12 from J; bases not matched to a gene: 11. The CDR3 contains 15 residues. Germline assignment: CDR1 SGHTA and CDR2 FQGTGA.

The chain recombines TRBV7-2 with TRBJ2-1; a possible D gene is TRBD1 (6 bases). Germline lookup yields CDR1 SGHTA and CDR2 FQGNSA. V was clipped by 4 bases and J by 0 bases, with 13 bases between them. The CDR3 is made up of 16 amino acids. This chain's CDR3 is CASSSMTGSSYNEQFF. In DNA, the CDR3 is TGTGCCAGCAGCTCTATGACAGGAAGCTCCTACAATGAGCAGTTCTTC.

Worth noting for this clonotype: This clone may be a read error of a much larger clone one base away. This sequence joins TRBV12-3 or TRBV12-4 and TRBJ2-5, with 9 bases matching TRBD1. The CDR3 is 15 amino acids. The CDR3 DNA follows: TGTGGCAGCAGTTCCCCCGAGACAGGGGGAGAGACCCAGTACTTC. As protein: CGSSSPETGGETQYF.

The CDR3 is CSAKIGTANTGELFF. As DNA, the CDR3 is TGCAGTGCTAAGATCGGGACAGCGAACACCGGGGAGCTGTTTTTT. This chain uses TRBV20-1 with TRBJ2-2, with 7 bases that match TRBD1. CDR1 DFQATT and CDR2 SNEGSKA come from the germline V gene (reference sequence). V was pared by 4 bases and J by 0 bases, with 5 bases of the junction left unmatched. CDR3 length: 15 amino acids.

V is TRBV29-1 and J is TRBJ2-1; 9 bases are shared with TRBD2. The J segment lost 7 bases and the V segment lost 1 base, leaving 8 bases of the junction unmatched. CDR3 length equals 15 residues. Per the germline V gene, CDR1 is SQVTM and CDR2 is ANQGSEA. CDR3 residues: CSVEVVAGVINEQFF. For the CDR3, the DNA is TGCAGCGTTGAAGTGGTAGCGGGAGTCATAAATGAGCAGTTCTTC.

The rearrangement uses TRBV7-9 and TRBJ2-7; perhaps TRBD1 as D (5 bases). Germline assignment: CDR1 SEHNR and CDR2 FQNEAQ (reference sequence). This CDR3 is built from 17 residues. V dropped 10 bases and J dropped 3 bases, with 28 bases sitting between them. CDR3 nucleotides: TGTGCCATCAGTGAGTCTGGAATAAGGGGAAGGGACTACGAGCAGTACTTC. Translating it yields CAISESGIRGRDYEQYF.

The chain carries TRBV20-1 and TRBJ1-1, with no clear D. Germline-derived CDR1 and CDR2 are DFQATT and SNEGSKA (reference sequence). CDR3 length: 16 amino acids. V shed 6 bases and J shed 1 base, with 21 bases lying between them. The CDR3 DNA reads TGCAGTGCCCCCATCTCGGGTGTAAGAGCGAACACTGAAGCTTTCTTT. Its translation is CSAPISGVRANTEAFF.